This TCR beta chain was captured in a study of T cell repertoires in cytomegalovirus infection. About the study: Well-studied HLA-B-restricted epitopes and recently identified HLA-C-restricted epitopes of CMV were both used in the study. General observations from the study: The study identified carriers of CMV plus the relevant HLA from cumulative public TCR beta family frequency.

On this clonotype itself: The antigen remains unidentified.

In TCRdb, the reads were re-called with MiXCR into one record per CDR3 protein. The sample lists around 570,000 distinct CDR3 sequences, under 45% seen once, with 48% in the top ten. The CDR3 consists of 13 residues. V lost 4 bases, J lost 5 bases, and 10 bases lay in between. Germline loops: CDR1 SGHRS, CDR2 YFSETQ. The input for sequencing was cultured PBMCs, taken from culture after CMV antigen stimulation. The J gene is TRBJ2-1, the V gene TRBV5-1; D unresolved. The receptor was isolated from a human donor in good health (CMV status not recorded). Some clones in this sample may be carry-over from other donors' samples. As DNA, the CDR3 is TGCGCCAGCAGCATAGCACGTAACAATGAGCAGTTCTTC. Its protein product is CASSIARNNEQFF.